This entry lists 10 T cell receptor beta chains sequenced from one sample in a study of T cell repertoires in cytomegalovirus infection. No antigen has been identified for these receptors. Each CDR3 protein is one row after TCRdb ran MiXCR on the reads. The top ten hold roughly two fifths of the sample, which has around 500,000 distinct CDR3 sequences, roughly 42% seen once. The sample was cultured PBMCs, taken from culture after CMV antigen stimulation. Receptors were obtained from a human donor in good health (CMV status not recorded). Some clones in this sample may be carry-over from other donors' samples.

This clonotype turned up a few times. The chain carries TRBV6-5 and TRBJ1-2; D is possibly TRBD1 (5 bases). Trimming took 8 bases from V and 5 from J, leaving 15 bases between them. Germline CDR1 and CDR2: MNHEY and SVGAGI. The CDR3 is 13 amino acids. The CDR3 region is CASRRGREYGYTF. The DNA for the CDR3 is TGTGCCAGCCGTCGGGGCAGGGAGTATGGCTACACCTTC.

The CDR3 region has the DNA TGTGCCAGTAGTCCCACTCCAATGTGGGGGTTGGATACGCAGTATTTT. Translated: CASSPTPMWGLDTQYF. The chain is built from TRBV19 and TRBJ2-3, with D perhaps assigned TRBD1 or TRBD2 (5 bases each). CDR1 is LNHDA and CDR2 is SQIVND in the germline V gene (reference sequence). V was shortened by 5 bases and J by 6 bases, with 21 bases between the two germline ends. The CDR3 loop spans 16 amino acids.

This clonotype was counted a few times. CDR3: CSASKPDSNQPQHF. The CDR3 DNA sequence: TGCAGTGCTAGTAAGCCGGACAGTAATCAGCCCCAGCATTTT. The chain recombines TRBV20-1 with TRBJ1-5, with TRBD1 as a possible D gene (6 bases). Germline V CDR1 and CDR2: DFQATT, SNEGSKA (reference sequence). This CDR3 contains 14 residues. Trimming removed 3 bases at V and 4 bases at J, with 13 bases between.

This clonotype was seen a few times. The V call is TRBV20-1, the J call TRBJ2-1; 9 bases are a match to TRBD2. V lost 3 bases, J lost 2 bases, and 2 bases stayed unmatched. The CDR3 loop spans 14 amino acids. Per the germline V gene, CDR1 is DFQATT and CDR2 is SNEGSKA (reference sequence). The CDR3 sequence is CSARGGRAYNEQFF. CDR3 in DNA: TGCAGTGCTAGGGGCGGGAGGGCCTACAATGAGCAGTTCTTC.

V usage is TRBV28 and J usage is TRBJ2-2; 8 bases map to TRBD2. The CDR3 contains 15 residues. Germline-derived CDR1 and CDR2 are MDHEN and SYDVKM. After removal of 1 base from V and 6 bases from J, the junction contained 4 bases not matched to a gene. The CDR3 here is CASSLFTGGAGELFF. The CDR3 bases are TGTGCCAGCAGTTTATTTACCGGGGGGGCCGGGGAGCTGTTTTTT.

This chain links TRBV20-1 with TRBJ2-7; D not certain. The V gene's germline CDR1 is DFQATT and CDR2 SNEGSKA (reference sequence). V lost 4 bases and J 2 bases, leaving 9 bases between the germline ends. This CDR3 is 12 amino acids long. CDR3 bases: TGCAGTGCTAATAGAGAACCCTACGAGCAGTACTTC. This gives the protein CSANREPYEQYF.

This chain links TRBV2 with TRBJ2-1, with 8 bases that match TRBD1. Looked up from germline, CDR1 is SNHLY and CDR2 is FYNNEI. Unmatched junction bases numbered 12, after V lost 10 bases and J lost 4 bases. The CDR3 totals 15 residues. CDR3 region: CAILRGQGAYNEQFF. In DNA, the CDR3 is TGTGCCATTCTCCGTGGACAGGGAGCGTACAATGAGCAGTTCTTC.

The rearrangement joins TRBV6-2 or TRBV6-3 to TRBJ2-1, with 13 bases lining up with TRBD2. The germline gives CDR1 MNHEY, CDR2 SVGEGT. Trimming cost V 2 bases and J 6 bases; bases outside gene matches: 7. The CDR3 spans 17 residues. The CDR3 bases are TGTGCCAGCAGTTACCGAAGAACTAGCGGGAGGGCCAATGAGCAGTTCTTC. Its protein product is CASSYRRTSGRANEQFF.

The chain couples TRBV28 to TRBJ1-4, with 9 nucleotides matching TRBD1. Germline V lookup: CDR1 MDHEN, CDR2 SYDVKM. The CDR3 is 17 residues long. Germline trimming cut 3 bases from V and 0 bases from J; bases unmatched to any gene: 5. Here the CDR3 DNA reads TGTGCCAGCAGTTTTAACGGACAGGGGACAACTAATGAAAAACTGTTTTTT. This codes for CASSFNGQGTTNEKLFF.

This clonotype was counted only a few times. V usage is TRBV7-8 and J usage is TRBJ2-7; maybe TRBD2 (6 bases). CDR1 and CDR2 from the germline V gene are SGHVS and FQNEAQ. V gave up 7 bases and J gave up 4 bases, with 11 bases separating them. CDR3 length: 12 amino acids. As DNA, the CDR3 is TGTGCCAGCACCCTTAGCGGTTACGAGCAGTACTTC. Translated: CASTLSGYEQYF. The entire variable domain, with the rest obtained from reference TRBV7-8 and TRBJ2-7, is as follows: GAGVSQSPRYKVAKRGQDVALRCDPISGHVSLFWYQQALGQGPEFLTYFQNEAQLDKSGLPSDRFFAERPEGSVSTLKIQRTQQEDSAVYLCASTLSGYEQYFGPGTRLTVT.